This section outlines one TCR beta chain sequence together with its context. Its antigen is not known. This sample also contains other DNA sequences that code for the same CDR3. The source of the sample is a study of shared clonotypes between healthy human individuals. Study-level background: Contributing individuals were a couple of females and three males aged 18 to 49. Study results and caveats: Naive subsets generally had larger estimated richness than memory subsets.

The CDR3 length is 14 residues. V lost 3 bases, J lost 3 bases, and 4 bases stayed unmatched. Germline V gene sequence: CDR1 MNHEY, CDR2 SMNVEV (reference sequence). Clones were sequenced by immunoSEQ multiplex PCR, and TCRdb holds only the in-frame ones, with some missing. Here the sample spans over a million clones, approximately 68% being singletons. The clonotype originates from a man in his late teens or twenties in good health. The chain has TRBV27 and TRBJ2-7; TRBD1 aligns across 8 bases. Sequenced input: memory CD4+ T cells sorted from blood. The subset denotes: CD45RA-negative fraction. CDR3 sequence: CASSFRDRNYEQYF. As DNA, the CDR3 is TGTGCCAGCAGTTTCCGGGACAGGAACTACGAGCAGTACTTC.